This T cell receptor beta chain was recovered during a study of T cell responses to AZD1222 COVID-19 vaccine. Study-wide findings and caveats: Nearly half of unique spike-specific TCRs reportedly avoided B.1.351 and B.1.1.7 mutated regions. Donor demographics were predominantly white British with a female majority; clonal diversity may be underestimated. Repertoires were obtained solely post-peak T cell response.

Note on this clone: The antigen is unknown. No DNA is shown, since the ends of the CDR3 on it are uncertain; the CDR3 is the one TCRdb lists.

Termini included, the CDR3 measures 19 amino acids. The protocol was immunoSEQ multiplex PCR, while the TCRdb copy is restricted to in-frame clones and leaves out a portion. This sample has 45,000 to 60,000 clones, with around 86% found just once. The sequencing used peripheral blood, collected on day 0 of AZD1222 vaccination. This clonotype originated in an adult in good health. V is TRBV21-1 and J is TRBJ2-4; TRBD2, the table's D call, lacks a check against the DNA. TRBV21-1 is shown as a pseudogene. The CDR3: CASSKGASTNYWCKNIQYF.